The entry that follows covers one TCR beta chain sequence. TCR beta chains were sequenced at survey level with immunoSEQ. Repertoires were generated with immunoSEQ multiplex PCR, while TCRdb's copy carries only in-frame clones and drops some. Altogether 60,000 to 75,000 clones are present, around 93% being singletons, with the ten largest covering under 4.5%. The CDR3 runs to 15 residues. Germline V lookup: CDR1 SQVTM, CDR2 ANQGSEA. J gave up 6 bases and V 0 bases, and 6 bases lay outside the gene matches. The sample was PBMCs. This sequence was found in a man aged 40-55 years with rheumatoid arthritis. The genes are TRBV29-1 and TRBJ1-2, with 11 positions matching TRBD1. The CDR3 here is CSVEDRGQGGNGYTF. The CDR3 DNA follows: TGCAGCGTTGAAGATAGGGGACAGGGGGGGAATGGCTACACCTTC.